This TCR beta chain was obtained from a study of human T cells and chemical hapten exposure. On the study more broadly: For the approximately 25-week duration of the study, patients were given weekly doses of diphenylcyclopropenone on the scalp. Largely, small differences in pooled library volume made per-sample TCR yields vary.

The trim removed 7 bases at V and 4 bases at J, leaving 6 bases unmatched. The CDR3 is made up of 13 amino acids. CDR1 SQVTM and CDR2 ANQGSEA come from the germline V gene. TCRdb re-derived calls from the RACE reads in MiXCR, one entry per CDR3 protein. This repertoire shows some 170,000 distinct CDR3 sequences, under 25% found once; its top ten account for about 7%. The study, taken as a whole, reports: Relative to controls, expanded TCRs formed significantly more large CDR3 similarity clusters.

Noted time point: patch test 1, 2 weeks after DPC sensitization. Treatment in this sample: therapeutic diphenylcyclopropenone sensitization with weekly scalp DPC. Details on this clonotype: Its antigen is unknown.

This specimen was whole blood, taken in connection with sensitization to the hapten diphenylcyclopropenone (DPC). The clonotype was recovered from a woman aged 45-65 years with alopecia areata. Some clones in this sample may be carry-over from other donors' samples. J is TRBJ1-3 and V is TRBV29-1; 8 bases line up with TRBD1. The CDR3 is CSGRQGPGNTIYF. The CDR3 DNA follows: TGCAGCGGAAGACAGGGGCCCGGAAACACCATATATTTT. Complete variable domain (other parts from reference TRBV29-1 and TRBJ1-3): SAVISQKPSRDICQRGTSLTIQCQVDSQVTMMFWYRQQPGQSLTLIATANQGSEATYESGFVIDKFPISRPNLTFSTLTVSNMSPEDSSIYLCSGRQGPGNTIYFGEGSWLTVV.